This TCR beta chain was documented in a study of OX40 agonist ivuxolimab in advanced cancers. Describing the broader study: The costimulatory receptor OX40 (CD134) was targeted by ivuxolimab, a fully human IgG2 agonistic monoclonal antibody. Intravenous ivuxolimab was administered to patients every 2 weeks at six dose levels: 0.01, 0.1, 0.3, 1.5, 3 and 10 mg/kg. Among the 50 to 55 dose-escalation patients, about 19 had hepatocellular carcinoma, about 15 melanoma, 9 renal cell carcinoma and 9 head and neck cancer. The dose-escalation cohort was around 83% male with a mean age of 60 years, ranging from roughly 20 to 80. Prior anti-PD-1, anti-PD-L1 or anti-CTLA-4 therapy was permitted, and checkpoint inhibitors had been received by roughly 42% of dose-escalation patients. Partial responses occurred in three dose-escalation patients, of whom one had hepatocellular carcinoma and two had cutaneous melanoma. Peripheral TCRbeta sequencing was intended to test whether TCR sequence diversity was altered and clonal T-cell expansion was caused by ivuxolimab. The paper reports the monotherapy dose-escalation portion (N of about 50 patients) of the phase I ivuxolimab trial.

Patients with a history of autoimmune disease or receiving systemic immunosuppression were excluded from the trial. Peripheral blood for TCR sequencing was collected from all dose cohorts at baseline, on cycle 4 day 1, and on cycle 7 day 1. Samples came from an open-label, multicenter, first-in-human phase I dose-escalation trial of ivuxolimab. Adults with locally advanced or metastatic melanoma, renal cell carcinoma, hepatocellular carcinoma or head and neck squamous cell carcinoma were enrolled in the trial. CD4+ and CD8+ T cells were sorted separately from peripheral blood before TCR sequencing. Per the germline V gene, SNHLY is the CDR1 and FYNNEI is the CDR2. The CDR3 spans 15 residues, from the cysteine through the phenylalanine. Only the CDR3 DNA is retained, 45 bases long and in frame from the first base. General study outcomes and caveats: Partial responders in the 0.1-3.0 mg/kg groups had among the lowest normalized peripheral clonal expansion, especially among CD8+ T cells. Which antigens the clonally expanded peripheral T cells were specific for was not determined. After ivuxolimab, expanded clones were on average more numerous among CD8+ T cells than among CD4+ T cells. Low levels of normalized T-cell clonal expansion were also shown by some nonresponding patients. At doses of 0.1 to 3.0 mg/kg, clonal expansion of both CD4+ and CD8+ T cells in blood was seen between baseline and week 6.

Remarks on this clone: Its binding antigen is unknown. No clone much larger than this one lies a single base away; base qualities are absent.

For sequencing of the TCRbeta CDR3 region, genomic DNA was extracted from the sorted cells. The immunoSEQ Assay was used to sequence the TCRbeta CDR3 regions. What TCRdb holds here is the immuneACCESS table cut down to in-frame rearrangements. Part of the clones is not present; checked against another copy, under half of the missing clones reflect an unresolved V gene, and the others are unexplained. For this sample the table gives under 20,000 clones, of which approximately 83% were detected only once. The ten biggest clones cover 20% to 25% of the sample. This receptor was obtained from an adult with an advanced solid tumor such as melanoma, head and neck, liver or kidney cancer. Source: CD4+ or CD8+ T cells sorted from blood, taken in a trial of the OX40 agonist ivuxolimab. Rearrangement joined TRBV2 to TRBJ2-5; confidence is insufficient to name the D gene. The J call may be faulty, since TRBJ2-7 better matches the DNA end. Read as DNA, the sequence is TGTGCCAGCAGTGAAGGGCAGGTAGCCCCAGGCGAGCAGTACTTC. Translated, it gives CASSEGQVAPGEQYF.